This T cell receptor beta chain was sequenced in a study of T cells in Graves' hyperthyroidism and ophthalmopathy. Ophthalmopathy patients showed a Clinical Activity Score of at least 3, NOSPECS grade of at least 4 and duration under 3 months. Study conclusions and caveats: Stable hyperthyroidism and ophthalmopathy were separated using 13 V-J signatures.

The CDR3 is made up of 16 amino acids. Germline CDR1 reads KGHDR; CDR2 reads SFDVKD. V lost 4 bases, J lost 4 bases, and 18 bases lay in between. Amplified TCR beta CDR3 regions came from RNA transcripts. The primer set for the first-round RT-PCR of the TCR CDR3 was HTBI. TCRdb called the multiplex PCR reads again in MiXCR, with one record for every CDR3 protein. The profile shows approximately 250,000 distinct CDR3 sequences, almost 25% of them singletons. Comments on this clonotype: Its antigen is undetermined.

This chain connects TRBV24-1 to TRBJ2-5; the D call may be TRBD1 or TRBD2 (5 bases each). The sequencing sample was made of blood. The sequence derives from a middle-aged woman with Graves' ophthalmopathy. The CDR3 DNA sequence: TGTGCCACCAGTGAGACCGGGACGCAGGACGTAGAGACCCAGTACTTC. Its translation: CATSETGTQDVETQYF.